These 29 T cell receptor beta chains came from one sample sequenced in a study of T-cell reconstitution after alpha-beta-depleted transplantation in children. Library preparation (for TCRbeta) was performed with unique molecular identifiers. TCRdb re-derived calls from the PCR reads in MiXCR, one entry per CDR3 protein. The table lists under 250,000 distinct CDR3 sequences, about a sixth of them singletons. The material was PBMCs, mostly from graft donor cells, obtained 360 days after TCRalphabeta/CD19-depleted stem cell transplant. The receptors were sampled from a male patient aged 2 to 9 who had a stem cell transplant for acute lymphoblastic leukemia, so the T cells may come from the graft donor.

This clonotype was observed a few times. CDR3 loop: CASTRVHSETQYF. The CDR3 region has the DNA TGTGCCAGCACCCGGGTCCATAGCGAGACCCAGTACTTC. The chain employs TRBV28 and TRBJ2-5, with D uncertain. Trimming removed 7 bases from V and 5 bases from J, with 14 bases in between. In germline, CDR1 is MDHEN, CDR2 SYDVKM. The CDR3 contains 13 residues.

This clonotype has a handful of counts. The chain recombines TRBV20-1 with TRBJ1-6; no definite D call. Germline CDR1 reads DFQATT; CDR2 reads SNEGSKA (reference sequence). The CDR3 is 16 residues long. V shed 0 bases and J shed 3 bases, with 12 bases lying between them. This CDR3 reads CSARDVSAGYNSPLHF. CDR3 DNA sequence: TGCAGTGCTAGAGATGTTTCGGCAGGCTATAATTCACCCCTCCACTTT.

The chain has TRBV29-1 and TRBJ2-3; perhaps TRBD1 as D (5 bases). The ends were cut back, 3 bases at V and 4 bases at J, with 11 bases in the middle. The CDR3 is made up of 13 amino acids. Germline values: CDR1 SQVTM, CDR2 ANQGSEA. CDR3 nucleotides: TGCAGCGTTGAGGGTGGCAGGGCAGATACGCAGTATTTT. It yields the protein CSVEGGRADTQYF.

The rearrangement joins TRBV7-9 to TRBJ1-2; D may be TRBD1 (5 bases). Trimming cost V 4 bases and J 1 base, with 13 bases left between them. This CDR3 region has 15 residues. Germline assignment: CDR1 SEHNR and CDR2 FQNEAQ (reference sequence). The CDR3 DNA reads TGTGCCAGCAGCTCACGATGGGACCGTAACTATGGCTACACCTTC. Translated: CASSSRWDRNYGYTF.

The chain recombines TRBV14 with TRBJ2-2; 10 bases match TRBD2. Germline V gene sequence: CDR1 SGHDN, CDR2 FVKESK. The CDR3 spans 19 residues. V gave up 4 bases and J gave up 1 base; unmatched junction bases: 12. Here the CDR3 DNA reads TGTGCCAGCAGCCGGATCAGAGCCTCTAGCGGGGGGAACACCGGGGAGCTGTTTTTT. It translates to CASSRIRASSGGNTGELFF.

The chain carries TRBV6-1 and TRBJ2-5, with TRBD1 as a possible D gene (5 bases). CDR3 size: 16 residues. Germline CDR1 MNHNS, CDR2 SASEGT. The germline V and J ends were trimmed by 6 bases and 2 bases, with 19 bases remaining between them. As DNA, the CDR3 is TGTGCCAGCAGCGATAGTTTGTACAGGTCACAAGAGACCCAGTACTTC. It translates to CASSDSLYRSQETQYF.

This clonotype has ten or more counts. The chain's CDR3 is CASSDDRGPSEQYF. In DNA form, the CDR3 reads TGCGCCAGCAGTGATGACAGGGGCCCCTCCGAGCAGTACTTC. The chain recombines TRBV10-1 with TRBJ2-7; 8 bases are a match to TRBD1. This CDR3 comprises 14 residues. CDR1 WNHNN and CDR2 SYGVQD come from the germline V gene (reference sequence). V was pared by 3 bases and J by 6 bases, with 7 bases of the junction left unmatched.

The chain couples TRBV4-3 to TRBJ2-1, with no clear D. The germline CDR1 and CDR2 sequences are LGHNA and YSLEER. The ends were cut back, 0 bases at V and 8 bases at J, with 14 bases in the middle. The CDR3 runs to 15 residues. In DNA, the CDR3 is TGCGCCAGCAGCCAAGATCGACTGGTTAGCTATGAGCAGTTCTTC. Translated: CASSQDRLVSYEQFF.

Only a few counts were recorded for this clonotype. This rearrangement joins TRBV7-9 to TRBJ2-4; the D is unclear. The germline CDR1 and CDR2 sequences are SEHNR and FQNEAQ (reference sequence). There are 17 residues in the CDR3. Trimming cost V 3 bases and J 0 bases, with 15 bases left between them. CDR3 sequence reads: CASSFGPDDLAKNIQYF. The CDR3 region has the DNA TGTGCCAGCAGCTTCGGACCGGACGATCTAGCCAAAAACATTCAGTACTTC.

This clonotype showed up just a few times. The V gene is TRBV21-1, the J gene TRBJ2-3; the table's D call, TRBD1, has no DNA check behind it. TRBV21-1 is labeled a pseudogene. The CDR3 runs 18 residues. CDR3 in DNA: TGTGCCAGCAGCCGGCAGGCGGGGGGGTGCCCTAGCACAGATACGCAGTATTTT. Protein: CASSRQAGGCPSTDTQYF.

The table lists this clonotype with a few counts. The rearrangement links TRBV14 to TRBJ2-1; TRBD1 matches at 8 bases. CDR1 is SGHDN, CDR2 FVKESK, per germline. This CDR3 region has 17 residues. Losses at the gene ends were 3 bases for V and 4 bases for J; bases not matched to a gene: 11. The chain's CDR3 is CASSQGTGSLPYNEQFF. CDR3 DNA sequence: TGTGCCAGCAGCCAGGGGACAGGTAGCCTCCCGTACAATGAGCAGTTCTTC.

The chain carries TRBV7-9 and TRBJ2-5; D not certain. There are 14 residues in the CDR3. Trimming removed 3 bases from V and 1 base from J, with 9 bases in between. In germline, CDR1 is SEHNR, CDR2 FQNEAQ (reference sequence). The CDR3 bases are TGTGCCAGCAGCTTTGAAATATCCCAAGAGACCCAGTACTTC. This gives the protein CASSFEISQETQYF.

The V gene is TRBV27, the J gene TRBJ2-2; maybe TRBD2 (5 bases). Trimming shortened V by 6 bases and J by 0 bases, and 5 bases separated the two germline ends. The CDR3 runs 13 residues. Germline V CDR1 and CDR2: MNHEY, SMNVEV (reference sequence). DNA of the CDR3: TGTGCCAGCAGCGGGGCGAACACCGGGGAGCTGTTTTTT. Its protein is CASSGANTGELFF.

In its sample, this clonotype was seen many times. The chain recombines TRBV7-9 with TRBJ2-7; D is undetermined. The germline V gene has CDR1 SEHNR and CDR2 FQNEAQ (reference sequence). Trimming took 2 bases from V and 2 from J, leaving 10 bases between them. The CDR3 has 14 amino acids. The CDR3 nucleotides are TGTGCCAGCAGCTTATCGGCCTCAACCTACGAGCAGTACTTC. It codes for CASSLSASTYEQYF.

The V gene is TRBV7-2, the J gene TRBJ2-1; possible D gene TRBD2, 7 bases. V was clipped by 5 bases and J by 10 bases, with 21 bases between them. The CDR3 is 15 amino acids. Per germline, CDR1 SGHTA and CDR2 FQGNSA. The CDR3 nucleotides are TGTGCCAGCAGCATTAGTAGGGGGGGGGATCCCGAGCAGTTCTTC. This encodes CASSISRGGDPEQFF.

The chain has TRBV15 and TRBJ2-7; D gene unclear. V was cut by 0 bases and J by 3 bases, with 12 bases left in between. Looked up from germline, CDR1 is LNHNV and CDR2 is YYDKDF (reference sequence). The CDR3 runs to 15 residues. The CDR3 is CATSREERRYYEQYF. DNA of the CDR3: TGTGCCACCAGCAGAGAAGAGAGGAGATACTACGAGCAGTACTTC. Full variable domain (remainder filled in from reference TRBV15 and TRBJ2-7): DAMVIQNPRYQVTQFGKPVTLSCSQTLNHNVMYWYQQKSSQAPKLLFHYYDKDFNNEADTPDNFQSRRPNTSFCFLDIRSPGLGDTAMYLCATSREERRYYEQYFGPGTRLTVT.

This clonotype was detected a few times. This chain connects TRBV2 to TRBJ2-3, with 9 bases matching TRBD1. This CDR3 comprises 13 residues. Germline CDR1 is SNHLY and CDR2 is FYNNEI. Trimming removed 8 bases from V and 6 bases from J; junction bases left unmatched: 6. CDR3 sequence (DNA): TGTGCCAGCCCTGGACAGGGGACGGATACGCAGTATTTT. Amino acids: CASPGQGTDTQYF.

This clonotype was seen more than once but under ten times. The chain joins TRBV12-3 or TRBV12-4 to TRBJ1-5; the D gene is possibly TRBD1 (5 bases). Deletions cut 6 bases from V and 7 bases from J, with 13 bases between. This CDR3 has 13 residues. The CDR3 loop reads CASRWGSWQPQHF. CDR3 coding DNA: TGTGCCAGCAGGTGGGGGTCTTGGCAGCCCCAGCATTTT.

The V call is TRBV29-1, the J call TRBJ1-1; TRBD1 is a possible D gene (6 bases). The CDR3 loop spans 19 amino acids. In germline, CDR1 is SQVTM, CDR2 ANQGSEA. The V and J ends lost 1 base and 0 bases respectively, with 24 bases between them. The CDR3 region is CSVEGRSRTDLPLNTEAFF. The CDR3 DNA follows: TGCAGCGTTGAAGGACGCTCTCGGACAGACCTCCCCTTGAACACTGAAGCTTTCTTT.

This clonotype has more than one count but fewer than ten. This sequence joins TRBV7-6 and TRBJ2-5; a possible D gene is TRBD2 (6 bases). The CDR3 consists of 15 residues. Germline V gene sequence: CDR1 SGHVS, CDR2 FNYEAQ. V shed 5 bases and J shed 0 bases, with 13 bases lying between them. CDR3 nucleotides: TGTGCCAGCAGCGGGAAGGGACTGAACCAAGAGACCCAGTACTTC. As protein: CASSGKGLNQETQYF.

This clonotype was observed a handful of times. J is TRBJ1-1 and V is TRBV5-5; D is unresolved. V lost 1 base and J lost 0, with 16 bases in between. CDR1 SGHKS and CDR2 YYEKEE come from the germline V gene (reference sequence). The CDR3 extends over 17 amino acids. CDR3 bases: TGTGCCAGCAGCTTGAACGCAGGTGTGGCCTTGAACACTGAAGCTTTCTTT. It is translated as CASSLNAGVALNTEAFF.

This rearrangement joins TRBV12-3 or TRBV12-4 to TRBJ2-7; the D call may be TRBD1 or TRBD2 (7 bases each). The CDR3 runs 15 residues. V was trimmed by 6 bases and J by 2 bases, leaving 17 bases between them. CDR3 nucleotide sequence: TGTGCCAGCAGCAAAATGACAGGGACTACCTACGAGCAGTACTTC. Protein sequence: CASSKMTGTTYEQYF.

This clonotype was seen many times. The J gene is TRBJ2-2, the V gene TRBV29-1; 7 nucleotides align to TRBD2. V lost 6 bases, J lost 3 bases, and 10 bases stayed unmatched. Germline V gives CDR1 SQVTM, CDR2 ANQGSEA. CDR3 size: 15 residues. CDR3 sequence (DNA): TGCAGCGTACACACACGGGGGGAAGACACCGGGGAGCTGTTTTTT. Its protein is CSVHTRGEDTGELFF.

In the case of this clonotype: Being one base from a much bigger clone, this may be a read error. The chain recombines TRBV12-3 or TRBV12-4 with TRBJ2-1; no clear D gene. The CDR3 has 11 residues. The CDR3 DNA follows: TGTGCCAGCAACAGAAACAATAAGCAGTTCTTC. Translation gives CASNRNNKQFF.

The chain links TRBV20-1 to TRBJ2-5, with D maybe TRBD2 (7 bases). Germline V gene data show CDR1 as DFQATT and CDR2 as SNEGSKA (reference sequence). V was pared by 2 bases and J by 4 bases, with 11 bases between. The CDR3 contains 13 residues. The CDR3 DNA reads TGCAGTGCTAGATCTGGGGGGGCAGAGACCCAGTACTTC. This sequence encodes CSARSGGAETQYF.

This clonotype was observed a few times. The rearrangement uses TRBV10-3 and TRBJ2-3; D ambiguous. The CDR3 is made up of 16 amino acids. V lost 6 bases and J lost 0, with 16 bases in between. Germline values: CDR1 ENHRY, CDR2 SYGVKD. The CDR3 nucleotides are TGTGCCATCAGCCAGGACGCCATCGCTAGCACAGATACGCAGTATTTT. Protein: CAISQDAIASTDTQYF.

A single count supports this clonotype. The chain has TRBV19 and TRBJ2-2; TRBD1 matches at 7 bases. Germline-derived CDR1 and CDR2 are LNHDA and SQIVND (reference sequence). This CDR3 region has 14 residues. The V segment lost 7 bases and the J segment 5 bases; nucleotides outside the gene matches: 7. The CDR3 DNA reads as TGTGCCAGTATTAGGACAGGTTGGACCGGGGAGCTGTTTTTT. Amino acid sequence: CASIRTGWTGELFF.

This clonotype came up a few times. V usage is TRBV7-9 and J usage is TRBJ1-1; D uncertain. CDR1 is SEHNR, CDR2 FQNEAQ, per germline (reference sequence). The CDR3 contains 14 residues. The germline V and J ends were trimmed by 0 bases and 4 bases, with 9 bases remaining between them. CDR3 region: CASSLAGQSTEAFF. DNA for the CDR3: TGTGCCAGCAGCTTAGCGGGCCAGAGCACTGAAGCTTTCTTT.

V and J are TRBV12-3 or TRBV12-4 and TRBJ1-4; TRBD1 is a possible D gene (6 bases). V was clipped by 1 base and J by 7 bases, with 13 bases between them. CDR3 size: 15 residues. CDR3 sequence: CASSLVRGEGEKLFF. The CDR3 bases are TGTGCCAGCAGTTTAGTCAGGGGCGAGGGTGAAAAACTGTTTTTT.